The present T cell receptor (beta chain) was sequenced within a study of CD8 T cells in ankylosing spondylitis. V was clipped by 0 bases and J by 4 bases, with 16 bases between them. Looked up from germline, CDR1 is KGHSH and CDR2 is LQKENI. CDR3 length: 16 residues. This clonotype has just a few counts. The antigen is undetermined. Overall study results and limits: Seemingly characteristic of ankylosing spondylitis blood was a TCR beta motif consisting of eight highly homologous variants. From matched ankylosing spondylitis synovial fluid, disease-linked clones were reportedly recovered at significantly enriched levels.

Quantitative 5'-RACE with molecular barcodes generated TCR beta libraries. TCRdb fed the 5' RACE reads into MiXCR, producing one record per CDR3 protein. The data contain 350,000 or so distinct CDR3 sequences, approximately 14% of them singletons. The origin of this receptor is a male donor with ankylosing spondylitis or in good health (not recorded which). The chain recombines TRBV18 with TRBJ2-7, with a weak D call TRBD2 (5 bases). Sequencing input: blood, either unsorted or a sorted T cell fraction (not recorded which). The CDR3 DNA reads TGTGCCAGCTCACCACCTCGGGGATCTGCAACTTACGAGCAGTACTTC. It encodes CASSPPRGSATYEQYF.